These 27 T cell receptor beta chains were all obtained from the same sample, sequenced in a study of T cells in narcolepsy. Libraries were prepared by immunoSEQ multiplex PCR; TCRdb keeps only in-frame clonotypes and omits some of them. The data contain approximately 30,000 clones, around 80% of them singletons. Sequencing used memory (CD45RA-) CD4+ T cells from blood. These receptors were obtained from a human donor in good health.

The chain couples TRBV5-1 to TRBJ2-2, with D perhaps TRBD2 (5 bases). Looked up from germline, CDR1 is SGHRS and CDR2 is YFSETQ. V lost 0 bases, J lost 5 bases, and 8 bases lay in between. The CDR3 is made up of 14 amino acids. The CDR3 loop is CASSLEPGTGELFF. Here the CDR3 DNA reads TGCGCCAGCAGCTTGGAACCGGGAACCGGGGAGCTGTTTTTT.

The chain joins TRBV5-8 to TRBJ2-2; D is uncertain. CDR1 and CDR2 (germline): SGHTS, YDEGEE. This CDR3 contains 13 residues. The ends were cut back, 4 bases at V and 6 bases at J, with 10 bases in the middle. The CDR3 nucleotides read TGTGCCAGCAGCCAGGATGACCCCGGGGAGCTGTTTTTT. As protein: CASSQDDPGELFF.

V gene TRBV23-1 combines with J gene TRBJ2-7; TRBD1 matches at 7 bases. TRBV23-1 is an ORF for which the function is uncertain. This CDR3 comprises 18 residues. Losses at the gene ends were 0 bases for V and 2 bases for J; bases not matched to a gene: 13. The CDR3 is CASSQSDISTGRTYEQYF. The CDR3 coding sequence is TGCGCCAGCAGTCAATCGGATATCTCGACAGGGCGGACCTACGAGCAGTACTTC.

The chain links TRBV7-9 to TRBJ1-6; 7 bases are a match to TRBD1. The V gene's germline CDR1 is SEHNR and CDR2 FQNEAQ (reference sequence). J was trimmed by 3 bases and V by 3 bases; bases with no gene match: 2. The CDR3 is 15 residues long. For the CDR3, the DNA is TGTGCCAGCAGCTTCGGACAGGTCTATAATTCACCCCTCCACTTT. It codes for CASSFGQVYNSPLHF. Variable domain in full (rest from reference TRBV7-9 and TRBJ1-6): DTGVSQNPRHKITKRGQNVTFRCDPISEHNRLYWYRQTLGQGPEFLTYFQNEAQLEKSRLLSDRFSAERPKGSFSTLEIQRTEQGDSAMYLCASSFGQVYNSPLHFGNGTRLTVT.

This rearrangement joins TRBV4-3 to TRBJ2-3; D is undetermined. The germline gives CDR1 LGHNA, CDR2 YSLEER. Trimming removed 2 bases at V and 0 bases at J, with 15 bases between. CDR3 length: 17 amino acids. In nucleotides, the CDR3 is TGCGCCAGCAGCCAAAGACCGATGGCCACTAGCACAGATACGCAGTATTTT. It specifies CASSQRPMATSTDTQYF.

The chain carries TRBV5-1 and TRBJ2-1; 7 bases fit TRBD1. V lost 0 bases and J lost 6; bases outside the gene matches: 6. There are 15 residues in the CDR3. Germline V lookup: CDR1 SGHRS, CDR2 YFSETQ. This CDR3 reads CASSLATGNSNEQFF. The DNA of the CDR3 is TGCGCCAGCAGCTTGGCGACAGGGAACAGCAATGAGCAGTTCTTC.

V gene TRBV7-9 combines with J gene TRBJ1-1, with D possibly being TRBD1 (6 bases). V dropped 4 bases and J dropped 2 bases, with 11 bases sitting between them. Germline CDR1 SEHNR, CDR2 FQNEAQ (reference sequence). The CDR3 extends over 14 amino acids. In nucleotides, the CDR3 is TGTGCCAGCAGCTCCGGGGGGGGCAACACTGAAGCTTTCTTT. Translated, it gives CASSSGGGNTEAFF. The whole variable domain, remainder taken from reference TRBV7-9 and TRBJ1-1, is DTGVSQNPRHKITKRGQNVTFRCDPISEHNRLYWYRQTLGQGPEFLTYFQNEAQLEKSRLLSDRFSAERPKGSFSTLEIQRTEQGDSAMYLCASSSGGGNTEAFFGQGTRLTVV.

The chain couples TRBV11-2 to TRBJ1-1; D might be TRBD1 (6 bases). Germline V gene lookup returns CDR1 SGHAT and CDR2 FQNNGV. The V and J ends lost 8 bases and 7 bases respectively, with 14 bases between them. CDR3 length: 12 residues. DNA of the CDR3: TGTGCCAGCTCCTACAGGGAGTTTGAAGCTTTCTTT. It translates to CASSYREFEAFF.

This rearrangement joins TRBV11-1 to TRBJ1-1; the match to TRBD1 covers 10 bases. Germline CDR1 reads SGHAT; CDR2 reads FQDESV (reference sequence). J was trimmed by 3 bases and V by 5 bases; bases with no gene match: 6. The CDR3 spans 15 residues. The CDR3 here is CASSPQGTGDTEAFF. CDR3 sequence (DNA): TGTGCCAGCAGCCCCCAAGGGACAGGGGACACTGAAGCTTTCTTT. The whole variable domain, filled in from reference TRBV11-1 and TRBJ1-1, reads EAEVAQSPRYKITEKSQAVAFWCDPISGHATLYWYRQILGQGPELLVQFQDESVVDDSQLPKDRFSAERLKGVDSTLKIQPAELGDSAMYLCASSPQGTGDTEAFFGQGTRLTVV.

CDR3: CASSENRGAYEQYF. CDR3 coding DNA: TGTGCCAGCAGTGAGAACAGGGGGGCCTACGAGCAGTACTTC. The chain couples TRBV2 to TRBJ2-5, with 8 positions matching TRBD1. The J call may be incorrect, as the DNA end agrees better with TRBJ2-7. The CDR3 is 14 residues long. The germline CDR1 and CDR2 sequences are SNHLY and FYNNEI.

The chain combines TRBV7-3 with TRBJ2-2; TRBD1 aligns across 9 bases. This CDR3 spans 15 amino acids. V lost 7 bases and J lost 4; bases outside the gene matches: 7. CDR1 is SGHTA, CDR2 FQGTGA, per germline. As DNA, the CDR3 is TGTGCCAGCACCATACAGGGGGCGAGCACCGGGGAGCTGTTTTTT. Translated, it gives CASTIQGASTGELFF.

The chain links TRBV7-9 to TRBJ2-1; TRBD2 matches 14 bases. Germline V gene sequence: CDR1 SEHNR, CDR2 FQNEAQ (reference sequence). Trimming cost V 5 bases and J 6 bases; bases outside gene matches: 6. The CDR3 has 16 amino acids. The CDR3: CASSLSTSGGANEQFF. The DNA for the CDR3 is TGTGCCAGCAGCCTCTCGACTAGCGGGGGGGCCAATGAGCAGTTCTTC.

The rearrangement joins TRBV6-4 to TRBJ2-1; D is undetermined. This CDR3 has 13 residues. Germline V lookup: CDR1 MRHNA, CDR2 SNTAGT. V shed 11 bases and J shed 0 bases, with 11 bases lying between them. The CDR3 reads CAGSRSSYNEQFF. The CDR3 DNA reads as TGTGCCGGTTCTAGGAGCTCCTACAATGAGCAGTTCTTC.

This chain links TRBV14 with TRBJ2-2; 7 bases are a match to TRBD1. In germline, CDR1 is SGHDN, CDR2 FVKESK. The CDR3 length is 17 residues. Trimming at V came to 0 bases and at J to 4 bases, leaving 8 bases not matched to a gene. CDR3 DNA sequence: TGTGCCAGCAGCCAAGATGAGGGGCCAGGGGGCACCGGGGAGCTGTTTTTT. Translated: CASSQDEGPGGTGELFF.

The CDR3 loop is CASSSRDTNYGYTF. CDR3 DNA sequence: TGTGCCAGCAGCAGTCGGGACACTAACTATGGCTACACCTTC. The gene calls are TRBV7-3 and TRBJ1-2, with D perhaps TRBD1 (6 bases). Germline V gene sequence: CDR1 SGHTA, CDR2 FQGTGA. Trimming took 5 bases from V and 0 from J, leaving 10 bases between them. CDR3 length: 14 amino acids.

This clone was picked up one time. V gene TRBV28 combines with J gene TRBJ2-4, with D uncertain. The CDR3 totals 17 residues. The germline V and J ends were trimmed by 3 bases and 0 bases, with 15 bases remaining between them. The germline V gene has CDR1 MDHEN and CDR2 SYDVKM. The CDR3 protein is CASSFFFTRQAKNIQYF. CDR3 coding DNA: TGTGCCAGCAGTTTCTTTTTCACAAGACAAGCCAAAAACATTCAGTACTTC.

J is TRBJ2-1 and V is TRBV5-1; 9 bases line up with TRBD2. The V segment lost 0 bases and the J segment 2 bases; nucleotides outside the gene matches: 6. The V gene's germline CDR1 is SGHRS and CDR2 YFSETQ. This CDR3 is 17 amino acids long. CDR3 residues: CASSLESGGRAYNEQFF. The DNA for the CDR3 is TGCGCCAGCAGCTTGGAGTCGGGCGGGAGGGCCTACAATGAGCAGTTCTTC.

The chain couples TRBV2 to TRBJ1-1; D gene ambiguous. Per germline, CDR1 SNHLY and CDR2 FYNNEI. V lost 5 bases and J lost 0, with 7 bases in between. The CDR3 has 13 residues. The CDR3 loop reads CASSMNLNTEAFF. The DNA of the CDR3 is TGTGCCAGCAGTATGAACCTGAACACTGAAGCTTTCTTT.

The chain joins TRBV19 to TRBJ2-1; tentative D call: TRBD2 (6 bases). In germline, CDR1 is LNHDA, CDR2 SQIVND (reference sequence). V was pared by 3 bases and J by 1 base, with 13 bases between. The CDR3 consists of 16 residues. The CDR3 region is CASSIRVAESYNEQFF. The CDR3 bases are TGTGCCAGTAGTATTCGAGTAGCGGAATCCTACAATGAGCAGTTCTTC. The complete variable domain, with remaining parts taken from reference TRBV19 and TRBJ2-1, reads DGGITQSPKYLFRKEGQNVTLSCEQNLNHDAMYWYRQDPGQGLRLIYYSQIVNDFQKGDIAEGYSVSREKKESFPLTVTSAQKNPTAFYLCASSIRVAESYNEQFFGPGTRLTVL.

The genes are TRBV4-2 and TRBJ2-1; 8 bases are shared with TRBD2. This CDR3 region has 14 residues. The V and J ends lost 1 base and 9 bases, in that order; junction bases with no gene match: 5. Germline V gene data show CDR1 as LGHNA and CDR2 as YNFKEQ. CDR3 coding DNA: TGTGCCAGCAGCCAAGGGGGACTAGAGGTTGAGCAGTTCTTC. Translated, it gives CASSQGGLEVEQFF.

The V call is TRBV6-1, the J call TRBJ1-2; TRBD1 aligns across 8 bases. With 5 bases clipped from V and 8 bases from J, the junction kept 7 bases outside the gene matches. Looked up from germline, CDR1 is MNHNS and CDR2 is SASEGT. The CDR3 runs to 13 residues. CDR3 region: CASSNDRGGGYTF. CDR3 nucleotides: TGTGCCAGCAGTAATGACAGGGGAGGAGGCTACACCTTC.

In its sample, this clone was seen a few times. This chain links TRBV14 with TRBJ1-1; maybe TRBD1 (5 bases). CDR3 length: 17 residues. Germline V gene lookup returns CDR1 SGHDN and CDR2 FVKESK. V lost 0 bases and J lost 0, with 14 bases in between. CDR3 nucleotide sequence: TGTGCCAGCAGCCAAGAAGGACGGGGGACCATGAACACTGAAGCTTTCTTT. This gives the protein CASSQEGRGTMNTEAFF.

Here the CDR3 DNA reads TGTGCCAGCAGTTTAAGGACAGGCTATGGCTACACCTTC. Translating gives CASSLRTGYGYTF. The chain carries TRBV28 and TRBJ1-2, with 7 bases matching TRBD1. The CDR3 sequence is 13 residues long. Germline CDR1 reads MDHEN; CDR2 reads SYDVKM. V lost 2 bases, J lost 4 bases, and 1 base stayed unmatched.

The chain is built from TRBV2 and TRBJ1-4; possible D gene TRBD1, 6 bases. This CDR3 spans 14 amino acids. Trimming took off 6 bases at V and 5 bases at J, with 13 bases between the two ends. Germline CDR1 reads SNHLY; CDR2 reads FYNNEI. CDR3 sequence reads: CASSDGQQNEKLFF. The CDR3 DNA is TGTGCCAGCAGCGATGGACAGCAGAATGAAAAACTGTTTTTT.

V and J are TRBV5-1 and TRBJ2-3, with D possibly TRBD2 on 5 matching bases. The V gene's germline CDR1 is SGHRS and CDR2 YFSETQ. The CDR3 loop spans 15 amino acids. The germline V and J ends were trimmed by 4 bases and 2 bases, with 14 bases remaining between them. The CDR3 region has the DNA TGCGCCAGCAGCGGCAGCGGAACTCACACAGATACGCAGTATTTT. Translated, it gives CASSGSGTHTDTQYF. Full variable domain (outside the CDR3, taken from reference TRBV5-1 and TRBJ2-3): KAGVTQTPRYLIKTRGQQVTLSCSPISGHRSVSWYQQTPGQGLQFLFEYFSETQRNKGNFPGRFSGRQFSNSRSEMNVSTLELGDSALYLCASSGSGTHTDTQYFGPGTRLTVL.

The chain recombines TRBV29-1 with TRBJ1-1; the D gene is possibly TRBD1 (6 bases). This CDR3 region has 14 residues. With 4 bases removed from V and 5 bases from J, the gap between germline ends came to 17 bases. CDR1 and CDR2 (germline): SQVTM, ANQGSEA. For the CDR3, the DNA is TGCAGCGTTGCCCCAACAGGGTTCGGAACTGAAGCTTTCTTT. It encodes CSVAPTGFGTEAFF.

Regarding this clone: Because it lacks the conserved phenylalanine or tryptophan at the end, this CDR3 is likely a read error. V is TRBV18 and J is TRBJ1-2; TRBD1 is a possible D gene (5 bases). Germline lookup yields CDR1 KGHSH and CDR2 LQKENI. With 4 bases removed from V and 7 bases from J, the gap between germline ends came to 10 bases. The CDR3 is 12 amino acids. In nucleotides, the CDR3 is TGTGCCAGCTCACGGGCGGGGGTTGGCTACACCTGC. Protein product: CASSRAGVGYTC.